One sample yielded the 20 T cell receptor beta chains listed below, sequenced in a study of T cell responses to AZD1222 COVID-19 vaccine. Assay used: immunoSEQ multiplex PCR; TCRdb lists only in-frame clones, some missing. The sample includes more than 150,000 clones, roughly 90% of them seen just once. This material consisted of peripheral blood, taken 28 days after the second AZD1222 dose. These TCRs come from an adult who received the AZD1222 COVID-19 vaccine.

The chain recombines TRBV18 with TRBJ2-7; D gene unclear. The CDR3 length is 15 residues. CDR1 is KGHSH and CDR2 is LQKENI in the germline V gene. Trimming stripped 3 bases from V and 3 bases from J, with 15 bases between. In DNA, the CDR3 is TGTGCCAGCTCACCGGGCCCCGGAACTAACTACGAGCAGTACTTC. It codes for CASSPGPGTNYEQYF.

The chain is built from TRBV6-5 and TRBJ1-2; 8 bases are a match to TRBD1. Looked up from germline, CDR1 is MNHEY and CDR2 is SVGAGI. There are 15 residues in the CDR3. V lost 5 bases to trimming and J lost 8 bases; unmatched junction nucleotides: 13. CDR3 residues: CASSPTRDRLLGYTF. CDR3 in DNA: TGTGCCAGCAGTCCCACACGGGACAGGTTGTTAGGCTACACCTTC.

J is TRBJ2-6 and V is TRBV9; no clear D. Trimming pared 4 bases from V and 4 bases from J, leaving 6 bases between. Germline V lookup: CDR1 SGDLS, CDR2 YYNGEE. The CDR3 runs 13 residues. CDR3 sequence: CASSLGGANVLTF. In nucleotides, the CDR3 is TGTGCCAGCAGCTTGGGAGGGGCCAACGTCCTGACTTTC.

This clone was observed once. The rearrangement joins TRBV2 to TRBJ1-2, with D perhaps TRBD1 (5 bases). The CDR3 is 12 amino acids. From germline, CDR1 is SNHLY and CDR2 FYNNEI. Trimming shortened V by 6 bases and J by 7 bases, and 12 bases separated the two germline ends. In nucleotides, the CDR3 is TGTGCCAGCAGCCTATCGGGGGTTGGCTACACCTTC. It specifies CASSLSGVGYTF.

The chain combines TRBV28 with TRBJ1-4, with D possibly matching TRBD1 (6 bases). CDR1 and CDR2 from the germline V gene are MDHEN and SYDVKM. The CDR3 loop spans 16 amino acids. Deletions cut 11 bases from V and 2 bases from J, with 21 bases between. The CDR3 loop reads CASLGGLGVTNEKLFF. For the CDR3, the DNA is TGTGCCTCCCTAGGGGGTTTGGGTGTGACTAATGAAAAACTGTTTTTT. Variable domain in full (rest from reference TRBV28 and TRBJ1-4): DVKVTQSSRYLVKRTGEKVFLECVQDMDHENMFWYRQDPGLGLRLIYFSYDVKMKEKGDIPEGYSVSREKKERFSLILESASTNQTSMYLCASLGGLGVTNEKLFFGSGTQLSVL.

In this sample, this clone turned up once. V is TRBV6-1 and J is TRBJ2-3; 8 nucleotides match TRBD1. This CDR3 region has 14 residues. V was clipped by 2 bases and J by 5 bases; unmatched bases: 3. Germline loops: CDR1 MNHNS, CDR2 SASEGT. CDR3 residues: CASSERDRKDTQYF. In DNA, the CDR3 is TGTGCCAGCAGTGAAAGGGACAGGAAAGATACGCAGTATTTT.

The chain couples TRBV7-7 to TRBJ2-5, with 9 bases that match TRBD1. The CDR3 extends over 17 amino acids. Unmatched junction bases numbered 9, after V lost 1 base and J lost 3 bases. Germline V gene sequence: CDR1 SSHAT, CDR2 FNYEAQ (reference sequence). DNA for the CDR3: TGTGCCAGCAGCTTAGATTTGGGACAGGGTTACAAAGAGACCCAGTACTTC. This sequence encodes CASSLDLGQGYKETQYF.

This clone showed up just a few times. V and J are TRBV3-1 (or the pseudogene TRBV3-2) and TRBJ1-5; no reliable D call. The CDR3 loop spans 14 amino acids. Trimming left V 0 bases short and J 3 bases short, with 6 bases between. Germline V gene data show CDR1 as LGHDT and CDR2 as YNNKEL (reference sequence). CDR3 region: CASSQDFTNQPQHF. CDR3 DNA sequence: TGTGCCAGCAGCCAAGATTTTACCAATCAGCCCCAGCATTTT.

A remark on this clone: This same CDR3 is encoded by further DNA sequences in the sample. The gene calls are TRBV7-3 and TRBJ1-1; D is undetermined. Germline lookup yields CDR1 SGHTA and CDR2 FQGTGA. The CDR3 has 13 residues. Between the trimmed V and J ends, which lost 0 bases and 1 base, there was a span of 3 bases. The CDR3 loop reads CASSLTGNTEAFF. The CDR3 DNA reads as TGTGCCAGCAGCTTAACAGGGAACACTGAAGCTTTCTTT.

The gene calls are TRBV6-5 and TRBJ1-3; no definite D call. The CDR3 consists of 14 residues. Trimming removed 4 bases at V and 0 bases at J, with 7 bases between. CDR1 is MNHEY, CDR2 SVGAGI, per germline. DNA of the CDR3: TGTGCCAGCAGTTTAGATCGCTCTGGAAACACCATATATTTT. Its protein product is CASSLDRSGNTIYF.

CDR3 loop: CASNKDRGTEAFF. The CDR3 bases are TGTGCCAGCAACAAGGACAGGGGCACTGAAGCTTTCTTT. V usage is TRBV12-3 or TRBV12-4 and J usage is TRBJ1-1; the match to TRBD1 covers 9 bases. This CDR3 region has 13 residues. The V gene end was trimmed by 7 bases and the J gene end by 4 bases; junction bases not matched to a gene: 4.

The V and J genes are TRBV6-1 and TRBJ1-1, with a possible D match to TRBD1 (5 bases). Trimming took off 3 bases at V and 4 bases at J, with 15 bases between the two ends. Germline lookup yields CDR1 MNHNS and CDR2 SASEGT. This CDR3 contains 15 residues. In DNA, the CDR3 is TGTGCCAGCAGTGACCGCTCGGGGGTTCCCACTGAAGCTTTCTTT. Its protein product is CASSDRSGVPTEAFF.

The genes are TRBV5-8 and TRBJ2-7; D may be TRBD1 or TRBD2 (6 bases each). The CDR3 spans 15 residues. The germline CDR1 and CDR2 sequences are SGHTS and YDEGEE. V was cut by 0 bases and J by 3 bases, with 13 bases left in between. CDR3 residues: CASSLEGGGLYEQYF. In DNA, the CDR3 is TGTGCCAGCAGCTTGGAAGGAGGGGGACTCTACGAGCAGTACTTC.

The gene calls are TRBV25-1 and TRBJ2-1; TRBD2 aligns across 8 bases. The CDR3 extends over 16 amino acids. Trimming cost V 3 bases and J 1 base; bases outside gene matches: 5. From germline, CDR1 is MGHDK and CDR2 SYGVNS. This CDR3 reads CASSDRVAGSYNEQFF. In DNA, the CDR3 is TGTGCCAGCAGTGATAGAGTAGCGGGGTCCTACAATGAGCAGTTCTTC.

This rearrangement joins TRBV10-2 to TRBJ2-5; D remains unclear. The germline CDR1 and CDR2 sequences are WSHSY and SAAADI. With 1 base removed from V and 3 bases from J, the gap between germline ends came to 18 bases. The CDR3 is made up of 17 amino acids. CDR3 amino acids: CASSELPIGRIKETQYF. The CDR3 nucleotides are TGCGCCAGCAGTGAGTTGCCTATCGGAAGGATAAAAGAGACCCAGTACTTC.

CDR3 amino acids: CSVEVRGSEGYTF. Here the CDR3 DNA reads TGCAGCGTTGAAGTCAGAGGGAGTGAGGGCTACACCTTC. This chain connects TRBV29-1 to TRBJ1-2; D uncertain. V lost 1 base to trimming and J lost 8 bases, with 14 bases between them. Germline values: CDR1 SQVTM, CDR2 ANQGSEA. CDR3 length equals 13 residues.

J is TRBJ1-2 and V is TRBV4-1, with 9 positions matching TRBD1. Germline V gene sequence: CDR1 MGHRA, CDR2 YSYEKL. The J segment lost 8 bases and the V segment lost 4 bases, leaving 5 bases of the junction unmatched. The CDR3 is 13 amino acids. CDR3 loop: CASSRTGAWGYTF. CDR3 bases: TGCGCCAGCAGCCGGACAGGGGCTTGGGGCTACACCTTC.

The chain couples TRBV12-3 or TRBV12-4 to TRBJ2-1; unclear D gene. CDR3 length: 9 amino acids. Trimming left V 9 bases short and J 7 bases short, with 4 bases between. CDR3 bases: TGTGCCAGAAAGAATGAGCAGTTCTTC. Translating gives CARKNEQFF.

This clone was picked up many times. In DNA, the CDR3 is TGTGCCAGCTCACCCGCGAGGGGCTCGAACACTGAAGCTTTCTTT. Encoded protein: CASSPARGSNTEAFF. The V gene is TRBV18, the J gene TRBJ1-1; perhaps TRBD1 as D (5 bases). V was cut by 3 bases and J by 1 base, with 12 bases left in between. Germline values: CDR1 KGHSH, CDR2 LQKENI. CDR3 length: 15 residues.

The rearrangement joins TRBV27 to TRBJ2-5; no definite D call. The germline gives CDR1 MNHEY, CDR2 SMNVEV (reference sequence). The V end lost 6 bases, the J end lost 1 base, and 18 bases lay between the germline ends. This CDR3 has 16 residues. CDR3 residues: CASSYRPGLSQETQYF. The CDR3 nucleotides are TGTGCCAGCAGCTACCGGCCGGGCTTGTCCCAAGAGACCCAGTACTTC.